A single sample gave rise to the 11 T cell receptor beta chains below, sequenced in a study of cytomegalovirus exposure and HLA in healthy donors. In the PCR, 60 Vbeta and 13 Jbeta primers were used. The data were produced by immunoSEQ multiplex PCR, yet TCRdb's version contains in-frame clones alone and is incomplete. Of 110,000 to 150,000 clones in the sample, more than 75% are singletons; the top ten hold under 3%. The sequencing input was PBMCs. The receptors were sampled from a female donor in good health and CMV-seronegative.

The genes are TRBV28 and TRBJ2-6, with TRBD1 identical over 9 bases. With V trimmed by 5 bases and J by 1 base, 9 bases remained unmatched. CDR3 length equals 18 residues. The germline V gene encodes CDR1 MDHEN and CDR2 SYDVKM. The chain's CDR3 is CASSVRDRVWSGANVLTF. CDR3 DNA: TGTGCCAGCAGTGTCCGGGACAGGGTGTGGTCTGGGGCCAACGTCCTGACTTTC.

This clone was counted once. The V gene is TRBV7-2, the J gene TRBJ1-1; D may be TRBD1 (5 bases). The length of the CDR3 is 15 residues. V was cut by 6 bases and J by 5 bases, with 19 bases left in between. The V gene's germline CDR1 is SGHTA and CDR2 FQGNSA. In nucleotides, the CDR3 is TGTGCCAGCAGTGAAGGGGTTGGGAGGATGACTGAAGCTTTCTTT. It codes for CASSEGVGRMTEAFF.

V usage is TRBV2 and J usage is TRBJ2-7, with a tentative D call TRBD1 (8 bases). This CDR3 has 13 amino acids. Trimming pared 6 bases from V and 9 bases from J, leaving 18 bases between. The germline V gene encodes CDR1 SNHLY and CDR2 FYNNEI. The CDR3 nucleotides are TGTGCCAGCAGGAACAGGGGGGGTTTGGGGCAGTACTTC. Its translation: CASRNRGGLGQYF. Full variable domain (remainder filled in from reference TRBV2 and TRBJ2-7): EPEVTQTPSHQVTQMGQEVILRCVPISNHLYFYWYRQILGQKVEFLVSFYNNEISEKSEIFDDQFSVERPDGSNFTLKIRSTKLEDSAMYFCASRNRGGLGQYFGPGTRLTVT.

This clone occurred once. This rearrangement joins TRBV5-1 to TRBJ2-2; 10 bases agree with TRBD2. Trimming removed 3 bases from V and 1 base from J; junction bases left unmatched: 6. From germline, CDR1 is SGHRS and CDR2 YFSETQ. The CDR3 covers 17 residues. This CDR3 reads CASSSGLATRNTGELFF. The CDR3 DNA reads TGCGCCAGCAGCTCGGGACTAGCGACAAGGAACACCGGGGAGCTGTTTTTT.

The chain is built from TRBV2 and TRBJ1-1; D is undetermined. V was trimmed by 0 bases and J by 3 bases, leaving 5 bases between them. Germline loops: CDR1 SNHLY, CDR2 FYNNEI. This CDR3 has 13 amino acids. Here the CDR3 DNA reads TGTGCCAGCAGTGAAGCATTCGACACTGAAGCTTTCTTT. It codes for CASSEAFDTEAFF.

This chain connects TRBV9 to TRBJ2-3; 11 nucleotides agree with TRBD1. The trim removed 5 bases at V and 4 bases at J, leaving 9 bases unmatched. Germline V gives CDR1 SGDLS, CDR2 YYNGEE. The CDR3 covers 16 residues. In DNA, the CDR3 is TGTGCCAGCAGTGAAAAGGGACAGGGGGATCCAGATACGCAGTATTTT. Protein product: CASSEKGQGDPDTQYF.

The chain couples TRBV4-1 to TRBJ1-1; D is perhaps TRBD1 (6 bases). The V gene lost 0 bases and the J gene lost 4 bases, with 9 bases spanning the gap. This CDR3 is built from 14 residues. CDR1 is MGHRA and CDR2 is YSYEKL in the germline V gene. CDR3 protein: CASSQDRGSTEAFF. The DNA of the CDR3 is TGCGCCAGCAGCCAAGACAGGGGTTCCACTGAAGCTTTCTTT.

This chain joins TRBV4-2 and TRBJ2-1; TRBD2 agrees at 12 bases. The junction had 4 bases not matched to a gene; V was cut back by 0 bases and J by 4 bases. The germline V gene encodes CDR1 LGHNA and CDR2 YNFKEQ. This CDR3 has 17 residues. The CDR3 sequence is CASSQELAGGRYNEQFF. CDR3 in DNA: TGTGCCAGCAGCCAAGAACTAGCGGGAGGTCGGTACAATGAGCAGTTCTTC.

This clone was picked up a small number of times. The chain couples TRBV5-1 to TRBJ1-4; TRBD1 matches 11 bases. Germline V gene sequence: CDR1 SGHRS, CDR2 YFSETQ. V shed 2 bases, J shed 14 bases, and the junction held 14 bases outside the gene matches. The CDR3 length is 16 residues. CDR3 sequence: CASSLRPGQGGSTLFF. In nucleotides, the CDR3 is TGCGCCAGCAGCTTACGGCCGGGACAGGGGGGATCAACGCTGTTTTTT.

The chain employs TRBV6-1 and TRBJ2-1; 12 bases line up with TRBD2. Germline lookup yields CDR1 MNHNS and CDR2 SASEGT. The CDR3 has 15 residues. With 4 bases clipped from V and 6 bases from J, the junction kept 4 bases outside the gene matches. The CDR3, as DNA: TGTGCCAGCAGTGGACTAGCGGGGGCGACCAATGAGCAGTTCTTC. It specifies CASSGLAGATNEQFF.

This sequence joins TRBV2 and TRBJ2-7; possible D gene TRBD1, 5 bases. CDR3 size: 13 residues. CDR1 and CDR2 from the germline V gene are SNHLY and FYNNEI. V was cut by 7 bases and J by 3 bases, with 13 bases left in between. The CDR3 reads CASKWTTLYEQYF. In DNA form, the CDR3 reads TGTGCCAGCAAGTGGACAACCCTCTACGAGCAGTACTTC.